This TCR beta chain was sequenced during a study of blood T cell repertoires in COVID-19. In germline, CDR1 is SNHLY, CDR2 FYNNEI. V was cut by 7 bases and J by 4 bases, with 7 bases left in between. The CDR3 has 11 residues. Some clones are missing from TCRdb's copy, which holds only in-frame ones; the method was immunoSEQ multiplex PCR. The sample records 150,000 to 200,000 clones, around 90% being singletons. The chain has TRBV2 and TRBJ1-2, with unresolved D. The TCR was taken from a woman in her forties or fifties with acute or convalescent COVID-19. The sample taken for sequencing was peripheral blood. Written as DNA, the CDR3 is TGTGCCAGCACGGAGGTCTATGGCTACACCTTC. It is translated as CASTEVYGYTF.